This T cell receptor (beta chain) was observed in a study of T cell changes during pregnancy in multiple sclerosis. There are 13 residues in the CDR3. V gave up 4 bases and J gave up 4 bases, with 10 bases separating them. CDR1 and CDR2 from the germline V gene are SEHNR and FQNEAQ (reference sequence). The protocol was immunoSEQ multiplex PCR, while the TCRdb copy is restricted to in-frame clones and leaves out a portion. The sample holds 45,000 to 55,000 clones, 92% seen once. This sample comprised peripheral blood, obtained after pregnancy. The sequence came from a female donor with multiple sclerosis, enrolled in a pregnancy study. The chain combines TRBV7-9 with TRBJ1-2, with D perhaps matching TRBD1 (5 bases). In nucleotides, the CDR3 is TGTGCCAGCAGCTGGGGCGAGTCCTATGGCTACACCTTC. It translates to CASSWGESYGYTF.